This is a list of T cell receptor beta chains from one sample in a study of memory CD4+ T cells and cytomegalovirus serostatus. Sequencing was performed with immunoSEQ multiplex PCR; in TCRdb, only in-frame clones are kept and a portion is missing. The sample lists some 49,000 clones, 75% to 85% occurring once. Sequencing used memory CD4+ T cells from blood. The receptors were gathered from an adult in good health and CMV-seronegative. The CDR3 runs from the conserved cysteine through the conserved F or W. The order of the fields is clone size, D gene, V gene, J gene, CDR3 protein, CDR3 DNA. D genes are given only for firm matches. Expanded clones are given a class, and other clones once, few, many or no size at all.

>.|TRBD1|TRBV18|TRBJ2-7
CASSPGQATTYEQYF
TGTGCCAGCTCACCGGGACAGGCGACAACCTACGAGCAGTACTTC
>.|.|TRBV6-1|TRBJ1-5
CASSDGQFNQPQHF
TGTGCCAGCAGTGACGGACAGTTCAATCAGCCCCAGCATTTT
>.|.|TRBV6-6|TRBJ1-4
CASRGGEKLFF
TGTGCCAGCAGGGGGGGGGAAAAACTGTTTTTT
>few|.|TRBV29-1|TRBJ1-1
CSVEGGTEAFF
TGCAGCGTTGAAGGGGGCACTGAAGCTTTCTTT
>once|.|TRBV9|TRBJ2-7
CASSPGRGPKSYEQYF
TGTGCCAGCAGCCCGGGACGGGGCCCCAAGAGCTACGAGCAGTACTTC
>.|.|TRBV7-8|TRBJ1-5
CASSYQVREPQHF
TGTGCCAGCAGCTATCAGGTTCGGGAGCCCCAGCATTTT
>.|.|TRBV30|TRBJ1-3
CAWSTGRGANTIYF
TGTGCCTGGAGTACTGGGAGAGGCGCAAACACCATATATTTT
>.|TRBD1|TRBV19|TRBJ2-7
CASSTDRGSYEQYF
TGTGCCAGTAGTACCGACAGGGGATCCTACGAGCAGTACTTC
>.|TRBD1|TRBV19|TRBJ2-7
CASSIRDSPYEQYF
TGTGCCAGTAGTATTAGGGACAGCCCCTACGAGCAGTACTTC
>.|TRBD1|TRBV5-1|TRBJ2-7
CASSSGGDGTGGYEQYF
TGCGCCAGCAGCTCCGGGGGTGACGGGACAGGGGGCTACGAGCAGTACTTC
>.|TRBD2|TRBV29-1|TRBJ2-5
CSVDGLAGGAETQYF
TGCAGCGTCGACGGACTAGCGGGGGGCGCAGAGACCCAGTACTTC
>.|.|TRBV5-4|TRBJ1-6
CASSLTEGRSPLHF
TGTGCCAGCAGCTTAACAGAGGGGCGTTCACCCCTCCACTTT
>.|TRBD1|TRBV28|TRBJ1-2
CASRRDRGSYGYTF
TGTGCCAGCAGGAGGGACAGGGGCAGCTATGGCTACACCTTC
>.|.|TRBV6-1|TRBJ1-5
CASSSLGELNQPQHF
TGTGCCAGCAGTTCATTGGGGGAATTAAACCAGCCCCAGCATTTT
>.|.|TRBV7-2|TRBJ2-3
CASSPTRTSDTQYF
TGTGCCAGCAGCCCAACCAGGACCTCAGATACGCAGTATTTT
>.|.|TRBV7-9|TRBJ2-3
CASSRDSTSTDTQYF
TGTGCCAGCAGCCGAGACAGTACTAGCACAGATACGCAGTATTTT
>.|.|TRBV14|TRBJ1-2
CASSPLGEGGYTF
TGTGCCAGCAGCCCCCTCGGGGAAGGGGGCTACACCTTC
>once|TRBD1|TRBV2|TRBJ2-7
CASSRDRGPPYEQYF
TGTGCCAGCAGCCGAGACAGGGGTCCCCCCTACGAGCAGTACTTC
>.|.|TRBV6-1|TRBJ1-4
CASSEATSMVGKLFF
TGTGCCAGCAGTGAAGCGACCTCCATGGTGGGAAAACTGTTTTTT
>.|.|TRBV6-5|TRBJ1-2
CASSLLTMPYGYTF
TGTGCCAGCAGCCTCCTCACCATGCCCTATGGCTACACCTTC
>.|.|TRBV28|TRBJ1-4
CASSLVGYVEKLFF
TGTGCCAGCAGTTTAGTGGGGTACGTCGAAAAACTGTTTTTT
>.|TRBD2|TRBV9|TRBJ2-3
CASSVGLAGGLSDTQYF
TGTGCCAGCAGCGTAGGACTAGCGGGGGGGCTCTCAGATACGCAGTATTTT
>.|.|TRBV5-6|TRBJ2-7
CASSFYRASYEQYF
TGTGCCAGCAGCTTCTACAGGGCAAGCTACGAGCAGTACTTC
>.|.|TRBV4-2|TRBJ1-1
CASSQPDRENTEAFF
TGTGCCAGCAGCCAACCGGACCGCGAGAACACTGAAGCTTTCTTT
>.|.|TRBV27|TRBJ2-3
CASSFQGLPTDTQYF
TGTGCCAGCAGTTTTCAGGGGCTCCCCACAGATACGCAGTATTTT
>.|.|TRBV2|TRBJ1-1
CASSETRSRGPEAFF
TGTGCCAGCAGTGAAACCCGATCGAGGGGCCCTGAAGCTTTCTTT
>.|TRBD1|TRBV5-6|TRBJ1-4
CASSFPTGANEKLFF
TGTGCCAGCAGCTTCCCCACAGGGGCTAATGAAAAACTGTTTTTT